These T cell receptor beta chains were read from a single sample in a study of beta chain features in type 1 diabetes. Repertoires were generated with immunoSEQ multiplex PCR, while TCRdb's copy carries only in-frame clones and drops some. The table records 300,000 or so clones, roughly 13% of them present only once. The specimen sequenced was naive CD4+ T cells from blood. All receptors derive from a young woman with type 1 diabetes. CDR3s include the opening cysteine and the closing phenylalanine or tryptophan. D genes are given only for firm matches. A row's size may be missing; if present it is once, few, many or a size class.

CDR3aa: CAGNSRRLGAFF; CDR3nt: TGTGCCGGTAACTCCAGGAGGTTGGGAGCTTTCTTT; abundance: .; j_gene: TRBJ1-1; d_gene: .; v_gene: TRBV30
CDR3aa: CASSPTSLSTDTQYF; CDR3nt: TGTGCCAGCAGCCCTACTAGCTTAAGCACAGATACGCAGTATTTT; abundance: .; j_gene: TRBJ2-3; d_gene: .; v_gene: TRBV5-4
CDR3aa: CASSDLGLAGADEQFF; CDR3nt: TGTGCCAGCAGTGATTTGGGGCTAGCGGGGGCCGATGAGCAGTTCTTC; abundance: few; j_gene: TRBJ2-1; d_gene: TRBD2; v_gene: TRBV2
CDR3aa: CASSLPSPGAEAFF; CDR3nt: TGTGCCAGCAGTTTGCCCAGCCCGGGGGCTGAAGCTTTCTTT; abundance: .; j_gene: TRBJ1-1; d_gene: .; v_gene: TRBV28
CDR3aa: CASSPWTSGETQYF; CDR3nt: TGTGCCAGCAGCCCCTGGACTAGCGGAGAGACCCAGTACTTC; abundance: .; j_gene: TRBJ2-5; d_gene: TRBD2; v_gene: TRBV7-2
CDR3aa: CASSLAGKREDEQYF; CDR3nt: TGCGCCAGCAGCTTGGCCGGTAAGCGGGAGGACGAGCAGTACTTC; abundance: few; j_gene: TRBJ2-7; d_gene: TRBD2; v_gene: TRBV5-1
CDR3aa: CASSLAAYNEQFF; CDR3nt: TGTGCCAGCAGCTTAGCTGCCTACAATGAGCAGTTCTTC; abundance: few; j_gene: TRBJ2-1; d_gene: .; v_gene: TRBV11-2
CDR3aa: CAARRDPWGENTEAFF; CDR3nt: TGTGCCGCTCGAAGGGACCCCTGGGGGGAGAACACTGAAGCTTTCTTT; abundance: few; j_gene: TRBJ1-1; d_gene: .; v_gene: TRBV19
CDR3aa: CASSPPRQGIVYGYTF; CDR3nt: TGTGCCAGCTCACCTCCCCGACAGGGGATCGTCTATGGCTACACCTTC; abundance: few; j_gene: TRBJ1-2; d_gene: TRBD1; v_gene: TRBV18
CDR3aa: CASWVGTPAYNEQFF; CDR3nt: TGTGCCAGCTGGGTGGGGACTCCAGCCTACAATGAGCAGTTCTTC; abundance: once; j_gene: TRBJ2-1; d_gene: .; v_gene: TRBV28
CDR3aa: CASSPRLSLLGEQFF; CDR3nt: TGTGCCAGCAGCCCCCGACTGTCGCTCTTGGGTGAGCAGTTCTTC; abundance: .; j_gene: TRBJ2-1; d_gene: .; v_gene: TRBV5-4
CDR3aa: CASDIQGMNTEAFF; CDR3nt: TGTGCCAGCGATATTCAGGGGATGAACACTGAAGCTTTCTTT; abundance: .; j_gene: TRBJ1-1; d_gene: .; v_gene: TRBV28
CDR3aa: CASSRSTGGQETQYF; CDR3nt: TGTGCCAGCAGTCGGTCTACAGGGGGCCAAGAGACCCAGTACTTC; abundance: .; j_gene: TRBJ2-5; d_gene: TRBD1; v_gene: TRBV28
CDR3aa: CASSQEGLGAFF; CDR3nt: TGTGCCAGCAGCCAGGAGGGTTTGGGGGCTTTCTTT; abundance: .; j_gene: TRBJ1-1; d_gene: .; v_gene: TRBV7-9
CDR3aa: CASSSDMNTEAFF; CDR3nt: TGTGCCAGCAGCTCCGACATGAACACTGAAGCTTTCTTT; abundance: .; j_gene: TRBJ1-1; d_gene: .; v_gene: TRBV7-2
CDR3aa: CASSRDRGDYGYTF; CDR3nt: TGTGCCAGCAGCCGGGACAGGGGTGACTATGGCTACACCTTC; abundance: few; j_gene: TRBJ1-2; d_gene: TRBD1; v_gene: TRBV7-2
CDR3aa: CARSLEIDSNPSSCTDTQYF; CDR3nt: TGTGCCAGAAGCTTGGAAATCGACTCCAACCCATCTAGCTGCACAGATACGCAGTATTTT; abundance: few; j_gene: TRBJ2-3; d_gene: .; v_gene: TRBV5-3
CDR3aa: CASSQAGIETQYF; CDR3nt: TGTGCCAGCAGCCAGGCGGGAATAGAGACCCAGTACTTC; abundance: few; j_gene: TRBJ2-5; d_gene: .; v_gene: TRBV14
CDR3aa: CASSEYAPPVMDTQYF; CDR3nt: TGCGCCAGCAGTGAGTACGCTCCCCCGGTGATGGATACGCAGTATTTT; abundance: .; j_gene: TRBJ2-3; d_gene: .; v_gene: TRBV10-1
CDR3aa: CASTQGARYEQYF; CDR3nt: TGTGCCAGCACCCAGGGGGCGAGGTACGAGCAGTACTTC; abundance: .; j_gene: TRBJ2-7; d_gene: TRBD1; v_gene: TRBV27
CDR3aa: CASSSGTGPTGELFF; CDR3nt: TGTGCCAGCAGTTCCGGGACAGGACCCACCGGGGAGCTGTTTTTT; abundance: .; j_gene: TRBJ2-2; d_gene: TRBD1; v_gene: TRBV6-6
CDR3aa: CASSFSPGSEQFF; CDR3nt: TGTGCCAGCAGCTTCTCGCCCGGGAGTGAGCAGTTCTTC; abundance: .; j_gene: TRBJ2-1; d_gene: .; v_gene: TRBV11-2
CDR3aa: CASSLASGSPHEQFF; CDR3nt: TGTGCCAGCAGCTTGGCTAGCGGGAGCCCCCATGAGCAGTTCTTC; abundance: .; j_gene: TRBJ2-1; d_gene: TRBD2; v_gene: TRBV5-6
CDR3aa: CASSYSSGPSYEQYF; CDR3nt: TGTGCCAGCAGTTACTCTAGCGGGCCCTCCTACGAGCAGTACTTC; abundance: few; j_gene: TRBJ2-7; d_gene: TRBD2; v_gene: TRBV6-5
CDR3aa: CASSVLLAGGPGSYNEQFF; CDR3nt: TGTGCCAGCAGCGTATTACTAGCGGGAGGGCCGGGCTCCTACAATGAGCAGTTCTTC; abundance: .; j_gene: TRBJ2-1; d_gene: TRBD2; v_gene: TRBV9
CDR3aa: CASSESGLARTDTQYF; CDR3nt: TGTGCCAGCAGTGAGTCGGGACTAGCCCGCACAGATACGCAGTATTTT; abundance: .; j_gene: TRBJ2-3; d_gene: TRBD2; v_gene: TRBV2
CDR3aa: CASSYSDSSYGYTF; CDR3nt: TGTGCCAGCAGTTACTCGGACAGTTCCTATGGCTACACCTTC; abundance: .; j_gene: TRBJ1-2; d_gene: .; v_gene: TRBV6-5
CDR3aa: CASSLPLSVPTYNEQFF; CDR3nt: TGTGCCAGCAGCTTACCGCTGAGCGTGCCTACCTACAATGAGCAGTTCTTC; abundance: .; j_gene: TRBJ2-1; d_gene: .; v_gene: TRBV7-2